A single sample is the source of the 22 T cell receptor beta chains below, sequenced in a study of blood T cells in healthy people across ages. A second 7 to 11 cycle PCR used barcoded and J-beta primers. A single record per CDR3 protein comes from TCRdb applying MiXCR to the 5' RACE reads. Found here are 1.5 million or so distinct CDR3 sequences, roughly 40% of them singletons; the top ten hold roughly 7.9%. The specimen was blood. These TCRs come from a woman aged 18-30 years in good health.

This clonotype showed up just a few times. This chain uses TRBV29-1 with TRBJ2-1; 7 bases are a match to TRBD2. The CDR3 is 14 residues long. CDR1 and CDR2 (germline): SQVTM, ANQGSEA. V dropped 6 bases and J dropped 12; count of bases not matched to a gene: 17. The CDR3 DNA reads TGCAGCGTCGACACAACAACTAGCGCCCAGGGGCAGTTCTTC. Its protein is CSVDTTTSAQGQFF.

There are a few counts of this clonotype. The chain employs TRBV20-1 and TRBJ2-3, with 12 nucleotides matching TRBD2. The ends lost 4 bases at V and 2 bases at J; junction bases unmatched: 13. CDR1 and CDR2 from the germline V gene are DFQATT and SNEGSKA (reference sequence). This CDR3 has 18 amino acids. The CDR3 sequence: CSAILSETSGGITDTQYF. The CDR3 bases are TGCAGTGCTATCCTGAGTGAGACTAGCGGGGGCATCACAGATACGCAGTATTTT.

This clonotype was recorded a few times. This chain links TRBV29-1 with TRBJ1-1; no clear D. V was clipped by 7 bases and J by 5 bases, with 17 bases between them. The CDR3 covers 13 residues. Germline assignment: CDR1 SQVTM and CDR2 ANQGSEA. The CDR3 reads CSAPTPLGTEAFF. The CDR3, as DNA: TGCAGCGCCCCGACACCCTTGGGGACTGAAGCTTTCTTT.

The chain couples TRBV10-3 to TRBJ2-7; a weak D match, TRBD2 (6 bases). Trimming pared 2 bases from V and 2 bases from J, leaving 19 bases between. The length of the CDR3 is 17 residues. Germline values: CDR1 ENHRY, CDR2 SYGVKD. The DNA for the CDR3 is TGTGCCATCAGTGAGGGGGCCTCGGGACTGCCAACCTACGAGCAGTACTTC. This sequence encodes CAISEGASGLPTYEQYF.

This clonotype turned up a few times. This chain uses TRBV20-1 with TRBJ1-2, with TRBD1 as a possible D gene (5 bases). The CDR3 spans 15 residues. Germline assignment: CDR1 DFQATT and CDR2 SNEGSKA (reference sequence). The V and J ends lost 5 bases and 0 bases respectively, with 16 bases between them. The CDR3 here is CSAPGNRPPNYGYTF. The CDR3 DNA follows: TGCAGTGCTCCTGGGAACAGGCCCCCTAACTATGGCTACACCTTC.

J is TRBJ1-3 and V is TRBV29-1; D unresolved. With 4 bases removed from V and 2 bases from J, the gap between germline ends came to 6 bases. The CDR3 is made up of 12 amino acids. Germline CDR1 SQVTM, CDR2 ANQGSEA. The CDR3 coding sequence is TGCAGCGTTGTGAGGGCTGGAAACACCATATATTTT. Residues: CSVVRAGNTIYF.

Remarks on this clonotype: One junction end disagrees with the germline gene, perhaps due to a read error. The rearrangement joins TRBV7-2 to TRBJ2-3; maybe TRBD2 (5 bases). The CDR3 covers 14 residues. Looked up from germline, CDR1 is SGHTA and CDR2 is FQGNSA. CDR3 sequence: CASSLAGARDMQYF. In nucleotides, the CDR3 is TGTGCCAGCAGCTTAGCGGGAGCTCGAGATATGCAGTATTTT.

The V call is TRBV10-3, the J call TRBJ2-1; 10 bases map to TRBD1. CDR1 and CDR2 (germline): ENHRY, SYGVKD. This CDR3 has 16 amino acids. Trimming removed 11 bases from V and 4 bases from J; junction bases left unmatched: 14. DNA of the CDR3: TGTGCCTCACAATCCCCGGGACAGGGGTTTTACAATGAGCAGTTCTTC. Translating gives CASQSPGQGFYNEQFF.

The chain joins TRBV7-2 to TRBJ2-1; TRBD2 might be the D (6 bases). Germline V gene sequence: CDR1 SGHTA, CDR2 FQGNSA. V dropped 5 bases and J dropped 5 bases, with 13 bases sitting between them. The CDR3 loop spans 14 amino acids. CDR3 in DNA: TGTGCCAGCAGCCTACCCGGGAGTCACAATGAGCAGTTCTTC. Protein product: CASSLPGSHNEQFF.

The count of this clonotype is one. This chain uses TRBV4-1 with TRBJ1-1; D is unresolved. Per the germline V gene, CDR1 is MGHRA and CDR2 is YSYEKL. V dropped 2 bases and J dropped 0 bases, with 7 bases sitting between them. CDR3 length: 14 amino acids. The CDR3 DNA reads TGCGCCAGCAGCCAATGGCAGATGAACACTGAAGCTTTCTTT. Its translation is CASSQWQMNTEAFF.

This chain links TRBV12-3 or TRBV12-4 with TRBJ2-3; a weak D match, TRBD2 (5 bases). The V gene lost 8 bases and the J gene lost 6 bases, with 24 bases spanning the gap. The CDR3 is 16 amino acids. CDR3 in DNA: TGTGCCAGCTCGAGGGCGAGCCCCAAGCAAGCGGATACGCAGTATTTT. Its protein is CASSRASPKQADTQYF.

This clonotype was seen once. The chain uses TRBV18 and TRBJ1-4; D is uncertain. This CDR3 has 13 residues. Germline values: CDR1 KGHSH, CDR2 LQKENI. V was cut by 2 bases and J by 3 bases, with 4 bases left in between. CDR3 amino acids: CASSPSPNEKLFF. DNA of the CDR3: TGTGCCAGCTCACCATCCCCTAATGAAAAACTGTTTTTT.

J is TRBJ2-1 and V is TRBV27; TRBD2 is a possible D gene (6 bases). The J call may be in error: the DNA end matches TRBJ2-7 better. Germline V CDR1 and CDR2: MNHEY, SMNVEV (reference sequence). The CDR3 is made up of 15 amino acids. The DNA for the CDR3 is TGTGCCAGCCGAACCGGGACTTTGTCCTACAATGAGCAGTACTTC. Its protein product is CASRTGTLSYNEQYF.

The chain combines TRBV24-1 with TRBJ2-3, with D perhaps assigned TRBD1 or TRBD2 (6 bases each). The CDR3 is 15 amino acids. Trimming took off 3 bases at V and 1 base at J, with 10 bases between the two ends. Germline assignment: CDR1 KGHDR and CDR2 SFDVKD. As DNA, the CDR3 is TGTGCCACCAGTGATCGAAGGGGGGGCACAGATACGCAGTATTTT. As protein: CATSDRRGGTDTQYF.

The chain couples TRBV21-1 to TRBJ2-7; the DNA was not compared with TRBD1, the D call given in the table. TRBV21-1 is a documented pseudogene. CDR3 size: 14 residues. CDR3 protein: CASSKDDRGNEQYF. CDR3 nucleotide sequence: TGTGCCAGCAGCAAAGATGACAGGGGGAATGAGCAGTACTTC.

J is TRBJ2-1 and V is TRBV20-1, with TRBD2 identical over 12 bases. The CDR3 spans 15 residues. Germline values: CDR1 DFQATT, CDR2 SNEGSKA (reference sequence). J lost 9 bases, V lost 6 bases, and 12 bases had no gene match. In DNA, the CDR3 is TGCAGTGCCCGAACGACTAGCGGGAGTTTTGGTGAGCAGTTCTTC. Translation gives CSARTTSGSFGEQFF.

The chain joins TRBV9 to TRBJ2-7, with D possibly matching TRBD2 (6 bases). Deletions cut 3 bases from V and 0 bases from J, with 16 bases between. The CDR3 sequence is 16 residues long. The germline CDR1 and CDR2 sequences are SGDLS and YYNGEE. This CDR3 is CASSASGSGFSYEQYF. CDR3 coding DNA: TGTGCCAGCAGCGCCTCCGGGAGCGGGTTCTCCTACGAGCAGTACTTC.

CDR3 bases: TGTGCCAGCAGTGAATGGACGGAGCAGCGACGGAGCTCCTACAATGAGCAGTTCTTC. This sequence encodes CASSEWTEQRRSSYNEQFF. The gene calls are TRBV2 and TRBJ2-1; D unclear. This CDR3 has 19 residues. Germline-derived CDR1 and CDR2 are SNHLY and FYNNEI. The V end was cut by 2 bases, the J end by 0 bases, with 20 bases between.

V gene TRBV7-9 combines with J gene TRBJ1-3, with unresolved D. The V gene's germline CDR1 is SEHNR and CDR2 FQNEAQ (reference sequence). Trimming removed 8 bases at V and 1 base at J, with 12 bases between. CDR3 length equals 14 residues. The CDR3 DNA sequence: TGTGCCAGCTCCGAGGAGCTGTCTGGAAACACCATATATTTT. It encodes CASSEELSGNTIYF.

The chain uses TRBV20-1 and TRBJ2-7; TRBD1 is a possible D gene (5 bases). The CDR3 runs 15 residues. V was trimmed by 0 bases and J by 0 bases, leaving 12 bases between them. CDR1 DFQATT and CDR2 SNEGSKA come from the germline V gene (reference sequence). In DNA form, the CDR3 reads TGCAGTGCTAGAGATCAGGGCAGAAGCTCCTACGAGCAGTACTTC. Amino acid sequence: CSARDQGRSSYEQYF.

This sequence joins TRBV5-1 and TRBJ2-7; TRBD2 might be the D (6 bases). This CDR3 is built from 18 residues. Trimming removed 4 bases from V and 7 bases from J, with 30 bases in between. Per the germline V gene, CDR1 is SGHRS and CDR2 is YFSETQ. CDR3 amino acids: CASSGEGLPGTSANEQYF. The CDR3 DNA reads as TGCGCCAGCAGCGGAGAGGGACTCCCGGGCACCTCTGCAAATGAGCAGTACTTC.

The chain is built from TRBV20-1 and TRBJ1-2; D is unresolved. The CDR3 has 12 amino acids. Trimming stripped 0 bases from V and 6 bases from J, with 8 bases between. CDR1 and CDR2 from the germline V gene are DFQATT and SNEGSKA (reference sequence). The CDR3 region is CSARDQEHGYTF. In nucleotides, the CDR3 is TGCAGTGCTAGAGATCAGGAACATGGCTACACCTTC.